This is a list of T cell receptor beta chains from one sample in a study of vaccination and CD4 T cells after COVID-19. TCRdb called the PCR reads again in MiXCR, with one record for every CDR3 protein. Among over 12,000 distinct CDR3 sequences listed, approximately 60% were seen once. What these receptors recognize is not known. The specimen was CD4+ T cells from blood, cultured in vitro. The receptor source for this set is a human donor who had recovered from COVID-19. Each CDR3 is given with its conserved first and last residue. Each record gives: CDR3 DNA, CDR3 protein, J gene, clone size, D gene, V gene. A D gene is named only where the DNA matches it firmly. Part of the rows lack a size; the others show once, few, many or a class for expanded clones.

TGCAGTGCTCAATGGGGACTAATCAAAGGGACCCAGTACTTC | CSAQWGLIKGTQYF | TRBJ2-5 | once | TRBD2 | TRBV20-1
TGTGCCAGCAGTGAAGCATTGACAGGGGGCTTTTACGAGCAGTACTTC | CASSEALTGGFYEQYF | TRBJ2-7 | . | TRBD1 | TRBV6-1
TGTGCCAGCAGTGTAATAGCGGGAGGCGGCCCAGATACGCAGTATTTT | CASSVIAGGGPDTQYF | TRBJ2-3 | few | TRBD2 | TRBV2
TGTGCCAGCTCCCGAACCGGCACCGGGGAGCTGTTTTTT | CASSRTGTGELFF | TRBJ2-2 | . | . | TRBV7-3
TGCGCCAGCTATTCGACGTCGGGGGGATTTAACACCGGGGAGCTGTTTTTT | CASYSTSGGFNTGELFF | TRBJ2-2 | . | TRBD2 | TRBV5-1
TGTGCCAGCAGTTACTCTCGGAGGGCGGGCACTGAAGCTTTCTTT | CASSYSRRAGTEAFF | TRBJ1-1 | . | . | TRBV6-5
TGTGCCAGCAGCCCAAGAGAGACTGAAGCTTTCTTT | CASSPRETEAFF | TRBJ1-1 | few | . | TRBV7-2
TGTGCCAGCAGTACGAAATCAACAGGGGGCGCCAAGACCCAGTACTTC | CASSTKSTGGAKTQYF | TRBJ2-5 | few | TRBD1 | TRBV6-2/TRBV6-3
TGTGCCAGCAGCCAAGTAAAGGGGGCTGGAAACACCATATATTTT | CASSQVKGAGNTIYF | TRBJ1-3 | . | . | TRBV7-9
TGTGCCAGCTCACCGGCGGGGGGGATTCGGGAGACCCAGTACTTC | CASSPAGGIRETQYF | TRBJ2-5 | once | TRBD2 | TRBV18
TGTGCCAGTAGACCTTGGGACAGCGCACCATCCACTGAAGCTTTCTTT | CASRPWDSAPSTEAFF | TRBJ1-1 | . | TRBD1 | TRBV19
TGTGCCAGCAGCTTAGGGGGGAGGAATCAGCCCCAGCATTTT | CASSLGGRNQPQHF | TRBJ1-5 | . | . | TRBV7-2
TGTGCCAGCAGAAGAGCGGGAGTTGCCGGGGAGCTGTTTTTT | CASRRAGVAGELFF | TRBJ2-2 | once | TRBD2 | TRBV2
TGTGCCAGCAGTCACAGGGAGAATGAAAAACTGTTTTTT | CASSHRENEKLFF | TRBJ1-4 | . | . | TRBV6-2/TRBV6-3
TGTGCCAGCGGCAACACCGGGGAGCTGTTTTTT | CASGNTGELFF | TRBJ2-2 | . | . | TRBV6-2/TRBV6-3
TGTGCCAGCAGTGAAGAACCGGGACAAGGGAACACTGAAGCTTTCTTT | CASSEEPGQGNTEAFF | TRBJ1-1 | . | . | TRBV6-1
TGCAGTGCTCAGCGGCAGCAAGAGACCCAGTACTTC | CSAQRQQETQYF | TRBJ2-5 | . | . | TRBV20-1
TGTGCCACCAGCAGAGGGGGGACTAGCGGGACTCAGTACTTC | CATSRGGTSGTQYF | TRBJ2-7 | . | TRBD2 | TRBV15
TGTGCCAGCAGCGTATTCGGGTCCTACAATGAGCAGTTCTTC | CASSVFGSYNEQFF | TRBJ2-1 | . | . | TRBV9
TGTGCCAGCAGCTTTCAAGAGACCCAGTACTTC | CASSFQETQYF | TRBJ2-5 | . | . | TRBV7-9
TGCGCCAGCAGCCGGGGGGTGTCTAGCGGGAGCGGAGGGGAGCTGTTTTTT | CASSRGVSSGSGGELFF | TRBJ2-2 | . | TRBD2 | TRBV4-3
TGTGCCAGCAGCTGGAAGACAGGGCCTAACAATGAGCAGTTCTTC | CASSWKTGPNNEQFF | TRBJ2-1 | . | TRBD1 | TRBV7-2
TGCGCCAGCAGCTTGGGCTTCTCAGGGGGCTGGGATGTTTCACCCCTCCACTTT | CASSLGFSGGWDVSPLHF | TRBJ1-6 | . | TRBD1 | TRBV5-1
TGTGCCAGCAGTAGGGAGGACACCGGGGAGCTGTTTTTT | CASSREDTGELFF | TRBJ2-2 | . | . | TRBV6-4
TGTGCCAGCAGTTATATGGGCCGGTCACCCCTCCACTTT | CASSYMGRSPLHF | TRBJ1-6 | . | . | TRBV6-5
TGTGCCAGCAATGAGGACAGAATCACCGGGGAGCTGTTTTTT | CASNEDRITGELFF | TRBJ2-2 | . | . | TRBV6-1
TGCGCCAGCAGTGAAGGACTAGCGGGAATCGACGAGCAGTACTTC | CASSEGLAGIDEQYF | TRBJ2-7 | once | TRBD2 | TRBV10-1
TGTGCCAGCAGCCAAGAGGCGGGAGTGGGTTACAATGAGCAGTTCTTC | CASSQEAGVGYNEQFF | TRBJ2-1 | medium-sized | TRBD2 | TRBV4-2
TGTGCCAGCAGTACCGACAGGGTCAATCAGCCCCAGCATTTT | CASSTDRVNQPQHF | TRBJ1-5 | . | TRBD1 | TRBV6-1
TGCAGTGCTAGAGGTATCGCATACGAGCAGTACTTC | CSARGIAYEQYF | TRBJ2-7 | . | . | TRBV20-1
TGTGCCAGCAGTTCCCTTTTAGTAGGGGAAAAACTGTTTTTT | CASSSLLVGEKLFF | TRBJ1-4 | . | . | TRBV12-3/TRBV12-4
TGTGCCAGCAGTGTTCGGGAGGGTGAGCAGTTCTTC | CASSVREGEQFF | TRBJ2-1 | . | TRBD2 | TRBV25-1
TGTGCCAGCTCACCAGGGGACAGGGGGTTCACAGATACGCAGTATTTT | CASSPGDRGFTDTQYF | TRBJ2-3 | . | TRBD1 | TRBV18
TGTGCCAGCAGCTTACGGTCGGACTCGAACACCGGGGAGCTGTTTTTT | CASSLRSDSNTGELFF | TRBJ2-2 | . | . | TRBV7-6
TGTGCCAGCAGCTCCCGGACTAGCGGGGCGGCAGGGACCCAGTACTTC | CASSSRTSGAAGTQYF | TRBJ2-5 | few | TRBD2 | TRBV6-2/TRBV6-3
TGTGCCAGCAGCTTGGGACTAGCGGGAGGGACCGGGGAGCTGTTTTTT | CASSLGLAGGTGELFF | TRBJ2-2 | few | TRBD2 | TRBV7-2
TGCGCCAGCAGCTTGCACTCTTTGAACACTGAAGCTTTCTTT | CASSLHSLNTEAFF | TRBJ1-1 | . | . | TRBV5-1
TGCAGTGCTAGAATGGGGGTCCGGCAAGAGACCCAGTACTTC | CSARMGVRQETQYF | TRBJ2-5 | few | . | TRBV20-1
TGCAGTGCTGGAGCGGCGGGGGTCGGGCGCACTGAAGCTTTCTTT | CSAGAAGVGRTEAFF | TRBJ1-1 | . | . | TRBV20-1
TGTGCCAGCAGCCAGGGTCTAGGGGGTCCCCAGCATTTT | CASSQGLGGPQHF | TRBJ1-5 | . | . | TRBV12-3/TRBV12-4
TGCAGTGCTAGTCCCTTAGCGGATTCTAGCACAGATACGCAGTATTTT | CSASPLADSSTDTQYF | TRBJ2-3 | . | . | TRBV20-1
TGTGCCAGCAGCCTAGCGGGAGGACACTTCTTCTTC | CASSLAGGHFFF | TRBJ2-1 | . | TRBD2 | TRBV7-9
TGTGCCAGCAAGGGCCTGAACACCGGGGAGCTGTTTTTT | CASKGLNTGELFF | TRBJ2-2 | few | . | TRBV25-1
TGTGCCAGCAGACCGACGGGCAGCTCCTATAATTCACCCCTCCACTTT | CASRPTGSSYNSPLHF | TRBJ1-6 | . | . | TRBV6-2/TRBV6-3
TGCGCCAGCAGCAGAAACAGGGGGCAAGAGACCCAGTACTTC | CASSRNRGQETQYF | TRBJ2-5 | once | TRBD1 | TRBV5-1
TGCAGTGCTAGTTGGCTAGGCGCAGATACGCAGTATTTT | CSASWLGADTQYF | TRBJ2-3 | few | . | TRBV20-1
TGTGCCAGCAGCTTGAGTAGGAATCAGCCCCAGCATTTT | CASSLSRNQPQHF | TRBJ1-5 | . | . | TRBV7-6
TGCAGTGCTAGGGAGACTGCCAATCAGCCCCAGCATTTT | CSARETANQPQHF | TRBJ1-5 | few | . | TRBV20-1
TGCGCCAGCAGCTTGGGGGACGGCCTTGAAGCTTTCTTT | CASSLGDGLEAFF | TRBJ1-1 | . | . | TRBV5-1